These 8 T cell receptor beta chains came from one sample sequenced in a study of T-cell reconstitution after alpha-beta-depleted transplantation in children listed by TCRdb under 2016. Preparation of the library involved PCR. This sample was sequenced with an Illumina HiSeq 2500. TCR libraries were prepared with molecular barcoding, using unique molecular identifiers to normalize TCRbeta repertoire quantification. TCRdb's own reprocessing of the public reads used fastp at Q25 and MiXCR and kept productive beta chains. Duplicate CDR3 protein sequences are folded into a single record with the most common DNA and genes. The sample has about 830,000 distinct CDR3 sequences on record, under 20% of them singletons. Roughly 5% of the sample is held by the ten biggest clonotypes. The sample's treatment or condition label, decoded: allogeneic hematopoietic cell transplantation with graft depleted of TCRalphabeta T cells and CD19 B cells.

This material consisted of PBMCs, mostly from graft donor cells, taken 360 days after TCRalphabeta/CD19-depleted stem cell transplant. The receptor source for this set is a male patient between 10 and 17 years old who had a stem cell transplant for acute lymphoblastic leukemia, so the T cells may come from the graft donor.

The chain is built from TRBV2 and TRBJ2-7, with TRBD1 matching over 8 bases. The germline V gene encodes CDR1 SNHLY and CDR2 FYNNEI. V was pared by 4 bases and J by 5 bases, with 7 bases of the junction left unmatched. CDR3 size: 14 residues. CDR3: CASSGTGFMHEQYF. DNA for the CDR3: TGTGCCAGCAGTGGGACAGGGTTTATGCACGAGCAGTACTTC. Drawing the rest from reference TRBV2 and TRBJ2-7, the complete variable domain is EPEVTQTPSHQVTQMGQEVILRCVPISNHLYFYWYRQILGQKVEFLVSFYNNEISEKSEIFDDQFSVERPDGSNFTLKIRSTKLEDSAMYFCASSGTGFMHEQYFGPGTRLTVT.

The chain links TRBV6-5 to TRBJ2-2; 9 nucleotides line up with TRBD1. Germline values: CDR1 MNHEY, CDR2 SVGAGI. CDR3 size: 17 residues. The ends lost 3 bases at V and 6 bases at J; junction bases unmatched: 11. CDR3 sequence: CASSYGNRQGGPGELFF. Here the CDR3 DNA reads TGTGCCAGCAGTTATGGGAACAGACAGGGGGGGCCCGGGGAGCTGTTTTTT.

A few counts support this clonotype. The CDR3 loop is CSARPGQGGDEKLFF. CDR3 DNA: TGCAGTGCTAGACCCGGACAGGGAGGGGATGAAAAACTGTTTTTT. The chain links TRBV20-1 to TRBJ1-4; 8 nucleotides line up with TRBD1. The V segment lost 2 bases and the J segment 6 bases; nucleotides outside the gene matches: 8. Germline loops: CDR1 DFQATT, CDR2 SNEGSKA (reference sequence). The CDR3 runs to 15 residues.

This clonotype has more than one count but fewer than ten. The rearrangement uses TRBV11-2 and TRBJ2-5, with TRBD2 identical over 12 bases. The CDR3 has 16 residues. The V gene's germline CDR1 is SGHAT and CDR2 FQNNGV. V gave up 4 bases and J gave up 4 bases; unmatched junction bases: 7. This chain's CDR3 is CASSSVTSGRRETQYF. The CDR3 coding sequence is TGTGCCAGCAGCTCCGTGACTAGCGGGAGAAGAGAGACCCAGTACTTC.

Ten or more counts support this clonotype. V is TRBV7-2 and J is TRBJ2-2, with 10 bases identical to TRBD2. After removal of 5 bases from V and 1 base from J, the junction contained 7 bases not matched to a gene. Germline CDR1 and CDR2: SGHTA and FQGNSA. The CDR3 loop spans 17 amino acids. In nucleotides, the CDR3 is TGTGCCAGCAGCCCCCAAGCGGGAGGGGGGAACACCGGGGAGCTGTTTTTT. Protein product: CASSPQAGGGNTGELFF.

Many counts were recorded for this clonotype. The chain carries TRBV7-9 and TRBJ2-1; maybe TRBD1 (6 bases). Germline values: CDR1 SEHNR, CDR2 FQNEAQ (reference sequence). Trimming pared 5 bases from V and 4 bases from J, leaving 15 bases between. The CDR3 runs 15 residues. The CDR3 loop reads CASSDLQGPYNEQFF. The CDR3 DNA reads as TGTGCCAGCAGCGATTTACAGGGTCCATACAATGAGCAGTTCTTC.

A few counts support this clonotype. The J gene is TRBJ2-1, the V gene TRBV4-2, with TRBD2 matching 7 bases. The CDR3 totals 13 residues. Germline V gene lookup returns CDR1 LGHNA and CDR2 YNFKEQ. For the CDR3, the DNA is TGTGGGGAGGGTCTTTGCTCCTACAATGAGCAGTTCTTC. Its translation: CGEGLCSYNEQFF.

This clonotype turned up a few times. The chain joins TRBV12-3 or TRBV12-4 to TRBJ2-1, with 8 bases identical to TRBD2. Trimming cost V 6 bases and J 0 bases; bases outside gene matches: 7. This CDR3 spans 16 amino acids. CDR3 nucleotides: TGTGCCAGCAGCCTGCGGGGGGAGTACTCCTACAATGAGCAGTTCTTC. It specifies CASSLRGEYSYNEQFF.